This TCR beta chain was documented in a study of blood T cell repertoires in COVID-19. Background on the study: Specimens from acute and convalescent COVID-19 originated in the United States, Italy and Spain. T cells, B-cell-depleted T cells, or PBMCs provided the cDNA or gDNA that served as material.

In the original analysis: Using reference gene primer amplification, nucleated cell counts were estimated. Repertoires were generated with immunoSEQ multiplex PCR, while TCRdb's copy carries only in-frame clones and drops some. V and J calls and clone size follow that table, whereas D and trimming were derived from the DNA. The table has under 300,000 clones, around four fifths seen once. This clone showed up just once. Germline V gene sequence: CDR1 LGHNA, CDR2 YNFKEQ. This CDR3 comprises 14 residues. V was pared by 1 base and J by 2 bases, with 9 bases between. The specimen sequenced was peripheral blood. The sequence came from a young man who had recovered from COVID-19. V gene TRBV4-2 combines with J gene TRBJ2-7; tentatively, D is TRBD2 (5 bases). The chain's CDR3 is CASSQVGLAYEQYF. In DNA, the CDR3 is TGTGCCAGCAGCCAAGTCGGACTGGCCTACGAGCAGTACTTC.